This TCR beta chain was captured in a study of blood T cell repertoires in COVID-19. Study-level background: Sample material is recorded as cDNA or gDNA derived from T cells, B-cell-depleted T cells, or PBMCs.

Cohort allocation depended upon clinical history that participants reported. Among Cohort 3 donors, those recovered had two negative PCRs, clearance, or symptom resolution. The trim removed 0 bases at V and 3 bases at J, leaving 8 bases unmatched. Germline V lookup: CDR1 SGDLS, CDR2 YYNGEE. CDR3 size: 17 residues. The data were produced by immunoSEQ multiplex PCR, yet TCRdb's version contains in-frame clones alone and is incomplete. The sample shows more than 150,000 clones, about four fifths of them seen only once. This chain uses TRBV9 with TRBJ2-3; 9 bases are a match to TRBD2. The clonotype was recovered from a man between 50 and 59 years old who had recovered from COVID-19. Sequenced: PBMCs or T cells enriched from blood (not recorded which). For the CDR3, the DNA is TGTGCCAGCAGCGTAGGCCCTATAGCGGGAGTAACAGATACGCAGTATTTT. Its translation is CASSVGPIAGVTDTQYF.